This T cell receptor (beta chain) was captured by sequencing in a study of blood T cell repertoires in COVID-19 (dated by TCRdb to 2019 to 2021). A note on the overall study: Samples from collaborators originated in the United States, Italy and Spain and spanned both the acute and convalescent phases of COVID-19. The prospective study material was composed of cDNA or gDNA derived from T cells, B-cell-depleted T cells, or PBMCs. The dataset comprised deeply sampled blood TCRbeta repertoires from subjects exposed to, actively infected with, or recovered from COVID-19. A freely available public database, intended as a resource for researchers studying the immune response to SARS-CoV-2, is where the repertoires were released. Samples came from the ongoing ImmuneRACE study (first 160 participants) plus 1,254 subjects from 6 global collaborators. A de-identified subject ID, COVID-19 status, age in years and sex were almost always included in the sample metadata. Where available, HLA class I and class II types were taken from metadata supplied by the sample provider and were not determined by assay-based typing.

Each collaborating institution followed its own protocols to collect whole blood in K2EDTA tubes. For TCRbeta analysis, collaborator samples were shipped as frozen whole blood, as isolated PBMCs, or as DNA extracted from either sample type. The research as a whole found: The amount of clinical and demographic metadata varied by source and participant and was provided uncurated.

A remark on this clone: Its antigen is still unknown. There are no base qualities to consult, and no much larger clone falls within one base.

The immunoSEQ Assay, a bias-controlled multiplex PCR, was used to amplify TCRbeta CDR3 regions from genomic DNA. From the authors' description of their analysis: Within the assay, amplification of reference gene primers was used to estimate how many nucleated cells each sample contained. To quantify the absolute abundance of each unique TCRbeta CDR3 rearrangement, sequence reads were collapsed and filtered. Productive Simpson clonality was computed per sample as the square root of Simpson's diversity index over productive rearrangements. What TCRdb holds here is the immuneACCESS table cut down to in-frame rearrangements. Part of the clones is not present; checked against another copy, under half of the missing clones reflect an unresolved V gene, and the others are unexplained. V, J and clone size derive from that table, while D and trimming were established from the DNA sequence. This sample has more than 100,000 clones in its table, and about 89% of those were observed once. The ten most abundant clones make up 18% of the sample.

The junction shows trimming of 8 bases on V and 4 bases on J, and the gene matches do not reach 12 bases of it. The CDR3 spans 14 residues, from the cysteine through the phenylalanine. Here the CDR3 DNA is all that survives: 42 bases in frame from base 1. CDR1 and CDR2, looked up from the germline V gene, are SQVTM and ANQGSEA. Sequenced material: peripheral blood. Recombination connected TRBV29-1 to TRBJ2-5, and 8 bases in between align with TRBD1. The receptor was isolated from a man aged 50-60 years with active or convalescent COVID-19. The bases are TGCAGCTCGCAGAAAGCAGGGGGCCGAGAGACCCAGTACTTC. Translated, it gives CSSQKAGGRETQYF.